The 25 T cell receptor beta chains given below trace back to one sample, sequenced in a study of tumor-infiltrating lymphocytes in localized non-small cell lung cancer. TCRdb's table, derived via immunoSEQ multiplex PCR, lists solely in-frame clones and lacks some. The sample lists over 10,000 clones; 70% to 90% were seen once. The sample taken for sequencing was uninvolved lung tissue not adjacent to the tumor. Receptor source: a human donor with non-small cell lung cancer.

The genes are TRBV2 and TRBJ2-2; D is uncertain. Germline values: CDR1 SNHLY, CDR2 FYNNEI. The V gene lost 7 bases and the J gene lost 5 bases, with 8 bases spanning the gap. The CDR3 has 12 amino acids. The CDR3 protein is CASTVETGELFF. The DNA for the CDR3 is TGTGCCAGCACCGTAGAAACCGGGGAGCTGTTTTTT.

The CDR3 bases are TGCGCCAGCAGGTTAGGACTAGTAGACACCGGGGAGCTGTTTTTT. It specifies CASRLGLVDTGELFF. The J gene is TRBJ2-2, the V gene TRBV5-1, with 7 bases fitting TRBD2. The CDR3 length is 15 residues. V lost 5 bases to trimming and J lost 3 bases; unmatched junction nucleotides: 7. Germline CDR1 is SGHRS and CDR2 is YFSETQ.

This rearrangement joins TRBV30 to TRBJ2-7; D not certain. Germline CDR1 reads GTSNPN; CDR2 reads SVGIG (reference sequence). The CDR3 loop spans 14 amino acids. Trimming removed 1 base from V and 0 bases from J, with 10 bases in between. The CDR3 DNA reads TGTGCCTGGAGTGGTCACGGGTACTCCTACGAGCAGTACTTC. This codes for CAWSGHGYSYEQYF.

The CDR3: CASKGVLTTEAFF. The DNA of the CDR3 is TGCGCCAGCAAAGGGGTACTAACCACTGAAGCTTTCTTT. V gene TRBV5-1 combines with J gene TRBJ1-1; D is perhaps TRBD1 (5 bases). There are 13 residues in the CDR3. Trimming removed 6 bases at V and 4 bases at J, with 13 bases between. Germline CDR1 reads SGHRS; CDR2 reads YFSETQ.

This clone was found a few times. The rearrangement uses TRBV7-3 and TRBJ2-3; TRBD1 agrees at 7 bases. After removal of 5 bases from V and 4 bases from J, the junction contained 6 bases not matched to a gene. This CDR3 spans 14 amino acids. Germline V gene sequence: CDR1 SGHTA, CDR2 FQGTGA. The CDR3 coding sequence is TGTGCCAGCAGCCAAACAGGGGTTGCAGATACGCAGTATTTT. Protein: CASSQTGVADTQYF.

V usage is TRBV7-8 and J usage is TRBJ2-7; D may match TRBD1 or TRBD2 (6 bases each). The CDR3 totals 16 residues. The V end was cut by 5 bases, the J end by 0 bases, with 17 bases between. Germline assignment: CDR1 SGHVS and CDR2 FQNEAQ. The CDR3 sequence: CASSPSRGASSYEQYF. As DNA, the CDR3 is TGTGCCAGCAGCCCCTCTAGGGGGGCCAGCTCCTACGAGCAGTACTTC.

The chain uses TRBV29-1 and TRBJ2-7, with a weak D call TRBD1 (5 bases). The germline CDR1 and CDR2 sequences are SQVTM and ANQGSEA. The CDR3 sequence is 12 residues long. V was cut by 3 bases and J by 2 bases, with 8 bases left in between. CDR3 protein: CSVEAGTYEQYF. The CDR3 DNA is TGCAGCGTTGAGGCAGGGACCTACGAGCAGTACTTC.

This chain's CDR3 is CASSMAGTGGYEQYF. CDR3 sequence (DNA): TGTGCCAGTAGTATGGCGGGGACAGGGGGCTACGAGCAGTACTTC. This rearrangement joins TRBV19 to TRBJ2-7; 11 nucleotides match TRBD1. V lost 3 bases and J lost 3; bases outside the gene matches: 4. The CDR3 is 15 amino acids. Germline V lookup: CDR1 LNHDA, CDR2 SQIVND (reference sequence).

This clone was detected only a few times. V usage is TRBV20-1 and J usage is TRBJ1-2, with TRBD1 identical over 9 bases. CDR1 and CDR2 (germline): DFQATT, SNEGSKA (reference sequence). The CDR3 consists of 11 residues. The CDR3 DNA follows: TGCAGCGCCGGGACAGGGAATGGCTACACCTTC. Protein product: CSAGTGNGYTF.

This clone was detected once. The chain has TRBV11-2 and TRBJ2-3; 9 positions match TRBD2. J gave up 0 bases and V 6 bases, and 16 bases lay outside the gene matches. This CDR3 is built from 19 residues. CDR1 SGHAT and CDR2 FQNNGV come from the germline V gene. CDR3 residues: CASSYHPGLAYSSTDTQYF. As DNA, the CDR3 is TGTGCCAGCAGTTACCACCCGGGACTAGCCTACTCTAGCACAGATACGCAGTATTTT.

J is TRBJ1-3 and V is TRBV30; D is unresolved. CDR3 length equals 14 residues. V lost 3 bases and J 1 base, leaving 10 bases between the germline ends. From germline, CDR1 is GTSNPN and CDR2 SVGIG (reference sequence). DNA for the CDR3: TGTGCCTGGAGCGCCAGTCTTTCTGGAAACACCATATATTTT. Translating gives CAWSASLSGNTIYF.

The chain carries TRBV5-6 and TRBJ1-1, with unresolved D. CDR1 is SGHDT and CDR2 is YYEEEE in the germline V gene. The CDR3 sequence is 14 residues long. V shed 3 bases and J shed 2 bases, with 11 bases lying between them. The chain's CDR3 is CASSSGSFNTEAFF. The DNA for the CDR3 is TGTGCCAGCAGCTCGGGAAGTTTCAACACTGAAGCTTTCTTT.

As concerns this clone: An end of the junction does not agree with germline; a read error may underlie this. The rearrangement links TRBV7-7 to TRBJ1-1; D ambiguous. CDR1 and CDR2 from the germline V gene are SSHAT and FNYEAQ (reference sequence). This CDR3 has 13 residues. CDR3 protein: CASSLATGTEAFF. DNA for the CDR3: TGTGCTAGCAGCTTAGCGACTGGAACTGAAGCTTTCTTT.

The chain is built from TRBV5-8 and TRBJ2-7; weak D call: TRBD2 (5 bases). V dropped 0 bases and J dropped 3 bases, with 7 bases sitting between them. The CDR3 covers 13 residues. The germline gives CDR1 SGHTS, CDR2 YDEGEE. This CDR3 reads CASSLAEGYEQYF. The CDR3 DNA follows: TGTGCCAGCAGCTTGGCCGAGGGCTACGAGCAGTACTTC. Complete variable domain (other parts from reference TRBV5-8 and TRBJ2-7): EAGVTQSPTHLIKTRGQQATLRCSPISGHTSVYWYQQALGLGLQFLLWYDEGEERNRGNFPPRFSGRQFPNYSSELNVNALELEDSALYLCASSLAEGYEQYFGPGTRLTVT.

This clone was seen a few times. This chain links TRBV2 with TRBJ1-1; perhaps TRBD1 as D (5 bases). Germline V lookup: CDR1 SNHLY, CDR2 FYNNEI. Between the trimmed V and J ends, which lost 7 bases and 2 bases, there was a span of 17 bases. The CDR3 consists of 15 residues. CDR3 DNA sequence: TGTGCCAGCACCCTTTCCGGGACGGTTAACACTGAAGCTTTCTTT. This encodes CASTLSGTVNTEAFF.

This clone has just one count. The chain employs TRBV19 and TRBJ1-1; D unclear. The CDR3 covers 13 residues. Germline CDR1 LNHDA, CDR2 SQIVND (reference sequence). V dropped 1 base and J dropped 8 bases, with 11 bases sitting between them. CDR3 protein: CASSIGPRGEAFF. As DNA, the CDR3 is TGTGCCAGTAGTATAGGGCCCCGGGGAGAAGCTTTCTTT.

The rearrangement links TRBV9 to TRBJ2-3, with D perhaps TRBD1 (6 bases). Trimming cost V 3 bases and J 2 bases, with 10 bases left between them. CDR3 length: 14 residues. In germline, CDR1 is SGDLS, CDR2 YYNGEE. The CDR3, as DNA: TGTGCCAGCAGCGCCGGGGACACCACAGATACGCAGTATTTT. This sequence encodes CASSAGDTTDTQYF. The full variable domain, with the rest looked up from reference TRBV9 and TRBJ2-3, is DSGVTQTPKHLITATGQRVTLRCSPRSGDLSVYWYQQSLDQGLQFLIQYYNGEERAKGNILERFSAQQFPDLHSELNLSSLELGDSALYFCASSAGDTTDTQYFGPGTRLTVL.

The genes are TRBV28 and TRBJ2-7; the match to TRBD2 covers 8 bases. CDR3 size: 15 residues. V was pared by 7 bases and J by 5 bases, with 13 bases of the junction left unmatched. CDR1 MDHEN and CDR2 SYDVKM come from the germline V gene. CDR3 sequence reads: CASTPRGVPPDEQYF. In DNA, the CDR3 is TGTGCCAGCACTCCGCGGGGGGTCCCCCCGGACGAGCAGTACTTC.

The chain links TRBV5-6 to TRBJ2-5; TRBD2 agrees at 13 bases. The CDR3 consists of 17 residues. V gave up 1 base and J gave up 5 bases; unmatched junction bases: 8. Germline values: CDR1 SGHDT, CDR2 YYEEEE. CDR3 sequence reads: CASSLLGTSGISETQYF. The DNA of the CDR3 is TGTGCCAGCAGCTTGCTTGGGACTAGCGGGATTTCGGAGACCCAGTACTTC.

The rearrangement joins TRBV6-5 to TRBJ2-5; D not certain. V lost 8 bases to trimming and J lost 4 bases, with 11 bases between them. Per germline, CDR1 MNHEY and CDR2 SVGAGI. The CDR3 is made up of 12 amino acids. The CDR3 nucleotides read TGTGCCAGCTATACCCGGCCAGAGACCCAGTACTTC. Translating gives CASYTRPETQYF.

The genes are TRBV11-2 and TRBJ2-5; D ambiguous. This CDR3 contains 15 residues. The V gene lost 3 bases and the J gene lost 5 bases, with 16 bases spanning the gap. Per germline, CDR1 SGHAT and CDR2 FQNNGV. This CDR3 reads CASSFSVDLGETQYF. The CDR3, as DNA: TGTGCCAGCAGCTTCTCCGTCGATCTAGGGGAGACCCAGTACTTC. Combining the CDR3 with reference TRBV11-2 and TRBJ2-5 gives the whole variable domain EAGVAQSPRYKIIEKRQSVAFWCNPISGHATLYWYQQILGQGPKLLIQFQNNGVVDDSQLPKDRFSAERLKGVDSTLKIQPAKLEDSAVYLCASSFSVDLGETQYFGPGTRLLVL.

The rearrangement joins TRBV30 to TRBJ2-7; the D gene is possibly TRBD1 (5 bases). Germline CDR1 and CDR2: GTSNPN and SVGIG (reference sequence). The CDR3 runs 16 residues. Trimming removed 2 bases from V and 7 bases from J, with 24 bases in between. Here the CDR3 DNA reads TGTGCCTGGAGTCGATGGTCTGGGGCAAATCTGGGGGAGCAGTACTTC. It is translated as CAWSRWSGANLGEQYF.

This clone occurred a few times. J is TRBJ2-4 and V is TRBV30; a weak D match, TRBD1 (6 bases). The V and J ends lost 5 bases and 13 bases respectively, with 18 bases between them. The CDR3 loop spans 12 amino acids. Per the germline V gene, CDR1 is GTSNPN and CDR2 is SVGIG (reference sequence). In nucleotides, the CDR3 is TGTGCCTGGGGGGGCCCGTCGAGAGGCCAGTACTTC. This translates into CAWGGPSRGQYF.

This clone has a single count. The chain recombines TRBV5-1 with TRBJ2-7; D might be TRBD2 (5 bases). There are 14 residues in the CDR3. From germline, CDR1 is SGHRS and CDR2 YFSETQ. Between the trimmed V and J ends, which lost 6 bases and 3 bases, there was a span of 16 bases. The CDR3 DNA reads TGCGCCAGCACCGAGGACTCCCTGGGCTACGAGCAGTACTTC. Translated, it gives CASTEDSLGYEQYF.

The rearrangement links TRBV5-5 to TRBJ2-7; D possibly corresponds to TRBD1 (6 bases). Germline CDR1 and CDR2: SGHKS and YYEKEE (reference sequence). There are 15 residues in the CDR3. Trimming cost V 4 bases and J 0 bases, with 14 bases left between them. The CDR3 nucleotides read TGTGCCAGCAGCGACGATACAGGGCCCTCCTACGAGCAGTACTTC. Translating gives CASSDDTGPSYEQYF.